The clone carrying this T cell receptor (beta chain) was counted at least ten times. Antigen unknown. TCRdb analysed the reads with MiXCR anew, one entry per CDR3 protein. Of 80,000 to 130,000 distinct CDR3 sequences listed, under 25% are singletons. The entry originates in a study of T cell repertoires in cytomegalovirus infection. On the study more broadly: Public TCR beta signature analysis indicated the presence of both CMV infection and matching HLA type.

Whole-study results and caveats: Pooled public TCR beta family frequency picked out CMV carriers with the relevant HLA. Dominating the ex vivo response were HLA-C-restricted CMV-specific TCR beta clonotypes.

Trimming took 6 bases from V and 2 from J; bases not matched to a gene: 9. This CDR3 is 16 amino acids long. Germline V gene sequence: CDR1 SGHVS, CDR2 FQNEAQ. V is TRBV7-8 and J is TRBJ2-7; 11 nucleotides line up with TRBD1. This TCR was sampled from a human donor in good health (CMV status not recorded). Some clones in this sample may be carry-over from other donors' samples. Input material: CD8+ T cells from PBMCs. CDR3 DNA: TGTGCCAGCAGTAATACCGGACAGGGGGCGGCCTACGAGCAGTACTTC. The encoded protein is CASSNTGQGAAYEQYF. The full variable domain, rest sourced from reference TRBV7-8 and TRBJ2-7, is GAGVSQSPRYKVAKRGQDVALRCDPISGHVSLFWYQQALGQGPEFLTYFQNEAQLDKSGLPSDRFFAERPEGSVSTLKIQRTQQEDSAVYLCASSNTGQGAAYEQYFGPGTRLTVT.